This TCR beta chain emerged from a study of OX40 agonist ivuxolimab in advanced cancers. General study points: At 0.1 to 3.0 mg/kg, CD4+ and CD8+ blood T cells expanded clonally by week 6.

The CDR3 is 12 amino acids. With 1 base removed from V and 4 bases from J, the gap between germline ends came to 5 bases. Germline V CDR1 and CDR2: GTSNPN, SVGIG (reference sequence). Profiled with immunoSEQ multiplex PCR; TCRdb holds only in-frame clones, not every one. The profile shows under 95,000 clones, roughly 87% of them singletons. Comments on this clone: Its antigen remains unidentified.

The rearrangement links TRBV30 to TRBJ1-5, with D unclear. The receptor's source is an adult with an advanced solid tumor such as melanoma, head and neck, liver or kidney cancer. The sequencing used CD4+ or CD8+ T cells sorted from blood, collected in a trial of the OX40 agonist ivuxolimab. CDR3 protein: CAWSGKNQPQHF. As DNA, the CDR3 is TGTGCCTGGAGTGGCAAAAATCAGCCCCAGCATTTT.